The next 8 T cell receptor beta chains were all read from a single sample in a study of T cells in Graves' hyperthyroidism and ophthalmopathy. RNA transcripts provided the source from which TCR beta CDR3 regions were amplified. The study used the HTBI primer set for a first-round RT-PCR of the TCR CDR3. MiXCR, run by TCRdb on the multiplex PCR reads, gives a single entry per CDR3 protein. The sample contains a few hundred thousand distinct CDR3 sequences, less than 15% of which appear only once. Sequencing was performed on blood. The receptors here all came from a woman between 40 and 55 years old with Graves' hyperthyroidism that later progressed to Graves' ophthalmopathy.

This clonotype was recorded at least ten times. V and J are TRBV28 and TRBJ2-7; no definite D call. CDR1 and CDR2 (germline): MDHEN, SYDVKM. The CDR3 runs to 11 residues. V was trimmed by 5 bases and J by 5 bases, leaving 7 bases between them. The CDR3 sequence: CASSLRNEQYF. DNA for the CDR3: TGTGCCAGCAGTCTCAGGAACGAGCAGTACTTC.

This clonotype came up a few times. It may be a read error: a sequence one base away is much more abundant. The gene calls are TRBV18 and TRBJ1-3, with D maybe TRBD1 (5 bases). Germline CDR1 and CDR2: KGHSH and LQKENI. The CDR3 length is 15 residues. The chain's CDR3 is CASLPGQIAGNTIYF. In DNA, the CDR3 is TGTGCCAGCTTACCAGGACAAATCGCTGGAAACACCATATATTTT. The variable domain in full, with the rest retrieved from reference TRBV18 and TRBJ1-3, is NAGVMQNPRHLVRRRGQEARLRCSPMKGHSHVYWYRQLPEEGLKFMVYLQKENIIDESGMPKERFSAEFPKEGPSILRIQQVVRGDSAAYFCASLPGQIAGNTIYFGEGSWLTVV.

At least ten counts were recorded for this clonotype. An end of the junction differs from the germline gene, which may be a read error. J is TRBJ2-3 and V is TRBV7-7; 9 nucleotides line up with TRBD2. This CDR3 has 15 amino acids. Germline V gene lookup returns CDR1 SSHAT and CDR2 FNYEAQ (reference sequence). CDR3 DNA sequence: TGTGCTAGCAGCTACTCTAGCGGGAAGACAGATACGCAGTATTTT. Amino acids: CASSYSSGKTDTQYF.

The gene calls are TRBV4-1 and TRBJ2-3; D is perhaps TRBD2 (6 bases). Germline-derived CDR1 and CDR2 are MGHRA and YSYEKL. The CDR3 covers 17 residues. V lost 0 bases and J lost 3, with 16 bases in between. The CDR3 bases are TGCGCCAGCAGCCAAGACGGAACTAGCTTAGAAACAGATACGCAGTATTTT. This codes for CASSQDGTSLETDTQYF.

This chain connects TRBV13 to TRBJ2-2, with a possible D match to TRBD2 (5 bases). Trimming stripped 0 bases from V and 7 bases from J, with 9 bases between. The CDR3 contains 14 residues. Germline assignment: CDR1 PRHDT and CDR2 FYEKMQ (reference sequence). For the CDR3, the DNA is TGTGCCAGCAGCTTAGGCGGAAGCGGCGGGGAGCTGTTTTTT. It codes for CASSLGGSGGELFF.

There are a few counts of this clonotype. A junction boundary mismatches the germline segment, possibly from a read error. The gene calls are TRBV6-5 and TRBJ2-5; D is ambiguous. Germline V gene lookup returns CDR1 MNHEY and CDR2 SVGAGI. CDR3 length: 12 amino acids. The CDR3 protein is CVSSCSRETQYF. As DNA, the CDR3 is TGTGTCAGCAGTTGTTCGAGAGAGACCCAGTACTTC.

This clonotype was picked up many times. CDR3 DNA: TGTGCCAGCAGCCAAACCGGGACTAGCTCCTACAATGAGCAGTTCTTC. This translates into CASSQTGTSSYNEQFF. The chain has TRBV12-3 or TRBV12-4 and TRBJ2-1, with 8 bases lining up with TRBD2. With V trimmed by 6 bases and J by 0 bases, 7 bases remained unmatched. The CDR3 contains 16 residues.

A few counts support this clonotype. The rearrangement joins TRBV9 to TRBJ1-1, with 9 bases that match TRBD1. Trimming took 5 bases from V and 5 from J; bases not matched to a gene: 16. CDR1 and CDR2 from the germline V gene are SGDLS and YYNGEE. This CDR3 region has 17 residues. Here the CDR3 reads CASSVRPGTGMGTEAFF. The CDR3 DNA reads TGTGCCAGCAGTGTTCGTCCCGGGACAGGGATGGGGACTGAAGCTTTCTTT.